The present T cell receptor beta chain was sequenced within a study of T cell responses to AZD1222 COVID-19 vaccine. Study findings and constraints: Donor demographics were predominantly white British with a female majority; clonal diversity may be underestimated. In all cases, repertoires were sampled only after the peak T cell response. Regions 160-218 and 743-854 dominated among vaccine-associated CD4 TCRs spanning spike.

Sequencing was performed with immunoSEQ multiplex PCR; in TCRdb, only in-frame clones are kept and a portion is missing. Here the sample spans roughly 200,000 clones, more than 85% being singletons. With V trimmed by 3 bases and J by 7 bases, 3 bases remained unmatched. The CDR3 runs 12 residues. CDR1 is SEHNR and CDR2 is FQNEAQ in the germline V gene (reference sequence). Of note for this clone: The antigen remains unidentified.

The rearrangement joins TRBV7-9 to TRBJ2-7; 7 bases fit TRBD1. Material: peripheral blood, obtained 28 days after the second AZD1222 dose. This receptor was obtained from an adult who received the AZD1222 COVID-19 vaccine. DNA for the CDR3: TGTGCCAGCAGCTTCGACAGGGTTGAGCAGTACTTC. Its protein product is CASSFDRVEQYF.